This passage covers 20 T cell receptor beta chains from one sample sequenced in a study of blood T cell repertoires in COVID-19 (dated by TCRdb to between 2020 and 2021). The library was built by means of the immunoSEQ multiplex PCR assay. Entries here come from immuneACCESS through TCRdb and include only in-frame sequences with V and J called. Some clones fail to appear in such tables; in the studies checked, an unresolved V gene covers under half of the shortfall, and the cause of the remainder is unknown. This sample is represented by about 74,000 clones; around 86% of them were singletons. The top ten constitute over 25% of the sample. What was sequenced was peripheral blood. The receptors here all came from an elderly woman with active or convalescent COVID-19.

The J gene is TRBJ1-2, the V gene TRBV9; D is uncertain. Germline V gene lookup returns CDR1 SGDLS and CDR2 YYNGEE. The V gene lost 5 bases and the J gene lost 2 bases, with 10 bases spanning the gap. CDR3 size: 13 residues. The CDR3 region is CASRGLSNYGYTF. The DNA of the CDR3 is TGTGCCAGCAGGGGCCTGTCCAACTATGGCTACACCTTC.

CDR3 nucleotides: TGTGCCAGCAGGGACAGGAACTACAATGAGCAGTTCTTC. It specifies CASRDRNYNEQFF. This sequence joins TRBV7-2 and TRBJ2-1; 7 bases agree with TRBD1. This CDR3 contains 13 residues. Trimming removed 6 bases from V and 3 bases from J; junction bases left unmatched: 2. CDR1 is SGHTA, CDR2 FQGNSA, per germline.

This chain links TRBV19 with TRBJ1-6, with TRBD1 as a possible D gene (6 bases). V lost 10 bases, J lost 9 bases, and 16 bases lay in between. Germline V gene lookup returns CDR1 LNHDA and CDR2 SQIVND (reference sequence). The CDR3 sequence is 13 residues long. The CDR3: CATSPGQASPLHF. The CDR3 coding sequence is TGTGCCACCTCACCGGGACAAGCTTCACCCCTCCACTTT.

The V call is TRBV6-5, the J call TRBJ1-1; possible D gene TRBD1, 5 bases. This CDR3 contains 14 residues. V lost 2 bases and J 4 bases, leaving 11 bases between the germline ends. Germline V lookup: CDR1 MNHEY, CDR2 SVGAGI. The CDR3 is CASSYRGLPTEAFF. DNA for the CDR3: TGTGCCAGCAGTTACAGGGGCCTCCCCACTGAAGCTTTCTTT.

The chain is built from TRBV20-1 and TRBJ2-3; 7 bases are a match to TRBD2. Trimming cost V 3 bases and J 1 base; bases outside gene matches: 7. The CDR3 loop spans 15 amino acids. Germline V gene lookup returns CDR1 DFQATT and CDR2 SNEGSKA (reference sequence). CDR3 nucleotides: TGCAGTGCTAGTAGAAGAACTAGCGGCACAGATACGCAGTATTTT. Its protein product is CSASRRTSGTDTQYF.

The rearrangement links TRBV24-1 to TRBJ2-1; D remains unclear. Trimming removed 8 bases from V and 5 bases from J, with 12 bases in between. The CDR3 is made up of 13 amino acids. The germline V gene encodes CDR1 KGHDR and CDR2 SFDVKD. The CDR3 protein is CATKNGEHNEQFF. The DNA for the CDR3 is TGTGCCACCAAGAACGGAGAACACAATGAGCAGTTCTTC.

The chain has TRBV5-5 and TRBJ2-3, with 10 nucleotides matching TRBD1. In germline, CDR1 is SGHKS, CDR2 YYEKEE (reference sequence). This CDR3 is built from 17 residues. With V trimmed by 0 bases and J by 7 bases, 11 bases remained unmatched. CDR3 sequence (DNA): TGTGCCAGCAGCTTGGACGGGGGGACAGGGGAGGTAAATACGCAGTATTTT. It translates to CASSLDGGTGEVNTQYF.

The chain couples TRBV30 to TRBJ2-7; 8 bases fit TRBD2. The germline V gene encodes CDR1 GTSNPN and CDR2 SVGIG (reference sequence). After removal of 0 bases from V and 2 bases from J, the junction contained 3 bases not matched to a gene. The CDR3 is 14 residues long. This CDR3 reads CAWSVGGVAYEQYF. The CDR3, as DNA: TGTGCCTGGAGTGTCGGGGGGGTCGCCTACGAGCAGTACTTC.

A single count supports this clone. The chain joins TRBV20-1 to TRBJ1-1; D possibly corresponds to TRBD1 (5 bases). Trimming removed 3 bases from V and 0 bases from J, with 11 bases in between. Looked up from germline, CDR1 is DFQATT and CDR2 is SNEGSKA (reference sequence). The CDR3 length is 14 residues. The chain's CDR3 is CSASRGALNTEAFF. The CDR3 DNA reads as TGCAGTGCTAGTAGGGGCGCTCTGAACACTGAAGCTTTCTTT.

The CDR3 DNA follows: TGTGCCAGCAGCTTCCTAAGAAGCACCGGGGAGCTGTTTTTT. Protein product: CASSFLRSTGELFF. The V call is TRBV11-3, the J call TRBJ2-2, with D unclear. Germline V gene data show CDR1 as SGHNT and CDR2 as YENEEA. The CDR3 is 14 amino acids. The V gene lost 3 bases and the J gene lost 4 bases, with 9 bases spanning the gap.

The chain recombines TRBV7-2 with TRBJ1-4; 8 bases agree with TRBD1. The CDR3 extends over 16 amino acids. Per the germline V gene, CDR1 is SGHTA and CDR2 is FQGNSA. Trimming took 2 bases from V and 8 from J; bases not matched to a gene: 10. CDR3 amino acids: CASSLRALGTGEKLFF. The CDR3 bases are TGTGCCAGCAGCTTAAGGGCCTTAGGGACAGGAGAAAAACTGTTTTTT.

V is TRBV28 and J is TRBJ1-5; D remains ambiguous. The V and J ends lost 5 bases and 0 bases respectively, with 11 bases between them. The CDR3 has 15 amino acids. Per the germline V gene, CDR1 is MDHEN and CDR2 is SYDVKM. CDR3 DNA sequence: TGTGCCAGCAGTAGGAGGTCTGATAGCAATCAGCCCCAGCATTTT. Encoded protein: CASSRRSDSNQPQHF.

The genes are TRBV6-6 and TRBJ2-1, with 7 nucleotides matching TRBD2. This CDR3 has 15 amino acids. V shed 2 bases, J shed 2 bases, and the junction held 3 bases outside the gene matches. Germline V gene lookup returns CDR1 MNHNY and CDR2 SVGAGI (reference sequence). CDR3 sequence reads: CASSYAGDAYNEQFF. The CDR3 DNA reads TGTGCCAGCAGTTACGCGGGGGACGCCTACAATGAGCAGTTCTTC.

CDR3 DNA sequence: TGTGCCAGCAGCTTAGTGTCGTCGGCGGCCCAGCATTTT. Translating gives CASSLVSSAAQHF. The V call is TRBV7-2, the J call TRBJ1-5; D not resolved. This CDR3 has 13 residues. Germline V CDR1 and CDR2: SGHTA, FQGNSA. V shed 1 base and J shed 11 bases, with 12 bases lying between them.

V is TRBV19 and J is TRBJ1-6; D is undetermined. CDR1 is LNHDA, CDR2 SQIVND, per germline (reference sequence). The CDR3 spans 14 residues. V dropped 5 bases and J dropped 6 bases, with 11 bases sitting between them. The CDR3 bases are TGTGCCAGTAGTGAGGGTCGCGGTAATTCACCCCTCCACTTT. Protein sequence: CASSEGRGNSPLHF.

In DNA, the CDR3 is TGTGCCAGCTCACTGACGGGACTAGCCCTGGATGAGCAGTTCTTC. The encoded protein is CASSLTGLALDEQFF. The chain links TRBV18 to TRBJ2-1; 9 nucleotides line up with TRBD2. Germline lookup yields CDR1 KGHSH and CDR2 LQKENI. The J segment lost 8 bases and the V segment lost 4 bases, leaving 9 bases of the junction unmatched. This CDR3 has 15 residues.

This clone occurred once. The gene calls are TRBV9 and TRBJ1-4; D perhaps matches TRBD1 (5 bases). V was cut by 3 bases and J by 4 bases, with 16 bases left in between. Germline V CDR1 and CDR2: SGDLS, YYNGEE. The CDR3 totals 16 residues. CDR3 bases: TGTGCCAGCAGCGCAGGGACGGGACTGATTAATGAAAAACTGTTTTTT. It encodes CASSAGTGLINEKLFF.

The V call is TRBV6-2 or TRBV6-3, the J call TRBJ1-1, with no clear D. Trimming took 2 bases from V and 3 from J, leaving 4 bases between them. This CDR3 spans 12 amino acids. CDR1 MNHEY and CDR2 SVGEGT come from the germline V gene. The CDR3: CASSYHYTEAFF. CDR3 DNA sequence: TGTGCCAGCAGTTACCACTACACTGAAGCTTTCTTT.

The gene calls are TRBV29-1 and TRBJ2-2, with 7 nucleotides matching TRBD1. The CDR3 extends over 14 amino acids. The V gene end was trimmed by 0 bases and the J gene end by 6 bases; junction bases not matched to a gene: 4. Germline CDR1 and CDR2: SQVTM and ANQGSEA. The CDR3 reads CSVEDSQGAGELFF. CDR3 nucleotide sequence: TGCAGCGTTGAAGATAGTCAGGGGGCCGGGGAGCTGTTTTTT.

This clone was recorded only once. The J gene is TRBJ1-1, the V gene TRBV5-1; D may be TRBD1 (5 bases). The CDR3 is made up of 14 amino acids. Trimming removed 4 bases at V and 2 bases at J, with 12 bases between. The germline V gene encodes CDR1 SGHRS and CDR2 YFSETQ. The CDR3 sequence is CASSPQTDNTEAFF. The CDR3 coding sequence is TGCGCCAGCAGCCCCCAGACAGATAACACTGAAGCTTTCTTT.